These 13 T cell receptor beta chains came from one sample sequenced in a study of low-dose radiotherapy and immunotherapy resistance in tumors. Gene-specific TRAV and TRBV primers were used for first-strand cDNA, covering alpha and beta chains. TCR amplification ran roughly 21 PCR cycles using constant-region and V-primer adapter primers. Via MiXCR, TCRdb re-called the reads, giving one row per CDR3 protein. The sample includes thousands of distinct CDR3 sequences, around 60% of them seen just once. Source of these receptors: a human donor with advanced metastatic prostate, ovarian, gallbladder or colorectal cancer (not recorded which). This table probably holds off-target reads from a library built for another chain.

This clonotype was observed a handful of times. The CDR3 bases are TGTGCCAGCAGTTTTACTGGTCAGCCCCAGCATTTT. This encodes CASSFTGQPQHF. The chain combines TRBV12-3 or TRBV12-4 with TRBJ1-5, with D unclear. The CDR3 spans 12 residues. The V and J ends lost 3 bases and 6 bases respectively, with 6 bases between them.

In DNA form, the CDR3 reads TGTGCCAGCAAAACGCTGGGGGCGGAAAGCTCCTACGAGCAGTACTTC. Translated: CASKTLGAESSYEQYF. V is TRBV28 and J is TRBJ2-7; a weak D match, TRBD1 (6 bases). This CDR3 spans 16 amino acids. Trimming cost V 7 bases and J 0 bases, with 19 bases left between them. The germline CDR1 and CDR2 sequences are MDHEN and SYDVKM. Combining the CDR3 with reference TRBV28 and TRBJ2-7 gives the whole variable domain DVKVTQSSRYLVKRTGEKVFLECVQDMDHENMFWYRQDPGLGLRLIYFSYDVKMKEKGDIPEGYSVSREKKERFSLILESASTNQTSMYLCASKTLGAESSYEQYFGPGTRLTVT.

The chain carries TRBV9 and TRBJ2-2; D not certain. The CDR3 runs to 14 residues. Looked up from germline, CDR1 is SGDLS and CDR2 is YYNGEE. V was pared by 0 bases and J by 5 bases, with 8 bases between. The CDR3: CASSVATGTGELFF. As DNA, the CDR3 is TGTGCCAGCAGCGTAGCTACTGGAACCGGGGAGCTGTTTTTT.

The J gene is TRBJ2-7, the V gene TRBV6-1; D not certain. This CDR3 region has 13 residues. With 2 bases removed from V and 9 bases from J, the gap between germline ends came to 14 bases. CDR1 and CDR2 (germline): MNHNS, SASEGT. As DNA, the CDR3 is TGTGCCAGCAGTGAACTTCGTGGAATCGGGCAGTACTTC. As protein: CASSELRGIGQYF.

The CDR3 DNA follows: TGCAGCGTTGAAGTGGTGGCCGACGGGCAGTACTTC. Its translation is CSVEVVADGQYF. The V gene is TRBV29-1, the J gene TRBJ2-7; D is uncertain. Per germline, CDR1 SQVTM and CDR2 ANQGSEA. The CDR3 length is 12 residues. The V and J ends lost 1 base and 9 bases respectively, with 13 bases between them.

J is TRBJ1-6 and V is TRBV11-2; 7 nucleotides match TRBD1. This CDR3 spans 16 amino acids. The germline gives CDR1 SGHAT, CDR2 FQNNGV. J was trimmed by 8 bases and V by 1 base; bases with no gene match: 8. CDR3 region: CASSLGGQVNHSPLHF. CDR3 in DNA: TGTGCCAGCAGCTTAGGTGGACAGGTTAATCATTCACCCCTCCACTTT.

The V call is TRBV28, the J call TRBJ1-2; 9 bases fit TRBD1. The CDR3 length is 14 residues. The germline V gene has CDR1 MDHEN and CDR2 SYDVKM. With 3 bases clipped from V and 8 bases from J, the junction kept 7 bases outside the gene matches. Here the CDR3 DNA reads TGTGCCAGCAGTTTCAGGGACAGGGTGGTCGGCTACACCTTC. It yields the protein CASSFRDRVVGYTF.

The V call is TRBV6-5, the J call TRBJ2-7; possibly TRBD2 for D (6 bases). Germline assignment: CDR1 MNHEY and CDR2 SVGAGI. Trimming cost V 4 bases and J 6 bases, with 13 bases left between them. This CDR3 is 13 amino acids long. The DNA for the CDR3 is TGTGCCAGCAGTTCACCACTAGCTACCGAGCAGTACTTC. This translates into CASSSPLATEQYF.

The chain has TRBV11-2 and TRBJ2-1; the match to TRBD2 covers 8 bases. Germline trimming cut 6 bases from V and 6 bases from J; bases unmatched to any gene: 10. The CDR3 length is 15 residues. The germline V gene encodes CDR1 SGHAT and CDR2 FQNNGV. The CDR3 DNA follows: TGTGCCAGCAGGCGACCATACACTAGCGGCAATGAGCAGTTCTTC. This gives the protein CASRRPYTSGNEQFF.

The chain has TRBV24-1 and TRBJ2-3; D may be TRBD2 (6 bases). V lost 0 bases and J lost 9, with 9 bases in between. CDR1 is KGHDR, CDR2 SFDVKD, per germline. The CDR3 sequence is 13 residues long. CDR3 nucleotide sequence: TGTGCCACCAGTGATTTGGTGGGGGGAACGCAGTATTTT. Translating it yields CATSDLVGGTQYF.

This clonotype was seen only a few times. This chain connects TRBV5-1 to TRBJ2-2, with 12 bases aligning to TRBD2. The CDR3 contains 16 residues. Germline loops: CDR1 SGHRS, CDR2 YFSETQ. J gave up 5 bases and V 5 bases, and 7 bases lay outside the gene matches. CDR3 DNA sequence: TGCGCCAGCAGACTCGGACTAGCGGGGCTAACCGGGGAGCTGTTTTTT. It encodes CASRLGLAGLTGELFF.

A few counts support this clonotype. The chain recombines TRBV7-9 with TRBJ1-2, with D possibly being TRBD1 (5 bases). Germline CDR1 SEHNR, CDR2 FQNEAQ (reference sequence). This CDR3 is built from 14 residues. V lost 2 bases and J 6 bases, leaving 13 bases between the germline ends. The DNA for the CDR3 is TGTGCCAGCAGCTTAATGGGGCAAGGGCATGGCTACACCTTC. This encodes CASSLMGQGHGYTF.

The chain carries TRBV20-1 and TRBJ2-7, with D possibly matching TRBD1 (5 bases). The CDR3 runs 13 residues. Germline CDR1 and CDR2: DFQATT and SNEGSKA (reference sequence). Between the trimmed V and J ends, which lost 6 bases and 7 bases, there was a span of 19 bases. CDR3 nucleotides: TGCAGTGCCAGGAGCAGGACCCAGGGTGAGCAGTACTTC. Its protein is CSARSRTQGEQYF.